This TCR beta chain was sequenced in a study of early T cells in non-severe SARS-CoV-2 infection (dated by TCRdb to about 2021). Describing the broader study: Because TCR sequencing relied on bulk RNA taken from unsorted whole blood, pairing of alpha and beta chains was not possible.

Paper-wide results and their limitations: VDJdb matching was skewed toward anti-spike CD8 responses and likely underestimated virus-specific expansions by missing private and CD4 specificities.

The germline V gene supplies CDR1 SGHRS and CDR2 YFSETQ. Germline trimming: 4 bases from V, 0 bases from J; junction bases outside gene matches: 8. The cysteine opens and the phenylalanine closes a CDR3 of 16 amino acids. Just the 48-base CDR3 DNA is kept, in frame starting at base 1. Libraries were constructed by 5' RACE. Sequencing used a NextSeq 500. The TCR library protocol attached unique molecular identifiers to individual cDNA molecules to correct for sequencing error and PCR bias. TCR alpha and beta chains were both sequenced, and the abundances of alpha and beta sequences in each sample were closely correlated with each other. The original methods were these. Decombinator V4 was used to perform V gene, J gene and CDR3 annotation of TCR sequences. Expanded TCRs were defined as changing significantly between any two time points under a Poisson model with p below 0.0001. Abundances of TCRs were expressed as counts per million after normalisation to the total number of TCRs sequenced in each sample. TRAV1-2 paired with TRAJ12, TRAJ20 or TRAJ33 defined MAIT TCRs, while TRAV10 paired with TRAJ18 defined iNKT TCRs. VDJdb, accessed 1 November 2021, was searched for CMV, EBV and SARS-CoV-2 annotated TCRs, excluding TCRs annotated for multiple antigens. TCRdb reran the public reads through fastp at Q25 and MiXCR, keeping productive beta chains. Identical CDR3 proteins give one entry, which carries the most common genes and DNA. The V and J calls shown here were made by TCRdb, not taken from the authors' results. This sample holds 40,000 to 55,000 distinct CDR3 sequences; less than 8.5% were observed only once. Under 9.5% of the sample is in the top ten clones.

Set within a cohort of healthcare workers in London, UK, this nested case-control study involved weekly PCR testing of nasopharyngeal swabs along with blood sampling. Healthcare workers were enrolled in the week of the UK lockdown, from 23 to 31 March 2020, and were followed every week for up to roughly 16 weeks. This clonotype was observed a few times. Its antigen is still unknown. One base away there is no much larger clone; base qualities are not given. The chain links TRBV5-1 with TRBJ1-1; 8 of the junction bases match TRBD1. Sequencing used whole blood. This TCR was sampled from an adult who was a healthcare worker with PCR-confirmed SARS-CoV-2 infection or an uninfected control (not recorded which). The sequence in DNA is TGCGCCAGCAGCACCGGGACAGGATACATGAACACTGAAGCTTTCTTT. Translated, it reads CASSTGTGYMNTEAFF.